The T cell receptor beta chain described here comes from a study of shared clonotypes between healthy human individuals. The overall study: Sampling drew on donors who were a couple of women and a few men aged 18 to 49.

Germline V gives CDR1 MDHEN, CDR2 SYDVKM. The CDR3 length is 14 residues. V shed 4 bases and J 3 bases; nucleotides not matched to a gene: 6. Each sample came from a Caucasian adult donor living in Nashville, Tennessee. A remark on this clone: Its antigen is undetermined.

DNA input for the unsorted PBMC replicate PCRs was around 300 ng, roughly 33,000 T cell genomes. Only in-frame clones appear in the TCRdb table, and some are missing; sequencing was by immunoSEQ multiplex PCR. The sample comprises 450,000 to 500,000 clones, almost 80% of which are singletons, and about 12% rests with the top ten. Findings of the study overall: With few donors, the genetic and exposure-history diversity represented was limited.

The TCR originated in a woman in her thirties or forties in good health. Some clones in this sample may be carry-over from other donors' samples. This rearrangement joins TRBV28 to TRBJ2-7; TRBD1 agrees at 7 bases. The sequenced sample was PBMCs. The CDR3 region has the DNA TGTGCCAGCAGTTCGAGACAGGGATTCTACGAGCAGTACTTC. Protein sequence: CASSSRQGFYEQYF.